The text below deals with one T cell receptor beta chain. The germline V gene has CDR1 MDHEN and CDR2 SYDVKM. The length of the CDR3 is 16 residues. Trimming removed 4 bases from V and 6 bases from J; junction bases left unmatched: 9. The data were taken from a study of T cells in Graves' hyperthyroidism and ophthalmopathy. The CDR3 regions of TCR beta were amplified from RNA transcripts. In the first-round RT-PCR of the TCR CDR3, the HTBI primer set was used. TCRdb redid the calling of the multiplex PCR reads with MiXCR, one entry per CDR3 protein. The sample lists around 690,000 distinct CDR3 sequences; around 15% were seen once.

This receptor was identified in a man aged 50-59 years with Graves' hyperthyroidism. The chain employs TRBV28 and TRBJ2-7; 13 bases map to TRBD2. The sample consisted of blood. Here the CDR3 DNA reads TGTGCCAGCAGTTCTGCGGGACTAGCGGGACGGGTCGAGCAGTACTTC. Amino acids: CASSSAGLAGRVEQYF.